This record concerns one T cell receptor beta chain sequence. The sample belongs to a study of CD8 T cells in Susac syndrome. The authors reverse transcribed roughly 0.5 to 1 ug RNA with random hexamers. TCRdb re-analysed the immunoSEQ multiplex PCR reads in MiXCR, keeping a single row per CDR3 protein. This sample has over 150,000 distinct CDR3 sequences, with around 94% found just once. Germline V lookup: CDR1 SGHAT, CDR2 FQNNGV. This CDR3 has 14 amino acids. Trimming shortened V by 2 bases and J by 1 base, and 8 bases separated the two germline ends. This TCR derives from a human donor with Susac syndrome. The rearrangement links TRBV11-2 to TRBJ1-1; a possible D gene is TRBD1 (6 bases). The sample comprised CD4+ T cells from PBMCs. CDR3 sequence (DNA): TGTGCCAGCAGCTTAAACAGGGCGAACACTGAAGCTTTCTTT. Its protein is CASSLNRANTEAFF.